A single sample is the source of the 6 T cell receptor beta chains below, sequenced in a study of monozygotic twins with inflammatory bowel disease. For each CDR3 protein, TCRdb gives one entry from its re-call of the 5' RACE reads, without DNA. The sample's table shows 150,000 to 200,000 distinct CDR3 sequences. Material for sequencing was blood. The receptors come from a human donor with ulcerative colitis or Crohn's disease, or a healthy co-twin of an affected twin (not recorded which).

The chain employs TRBV29-1 and TRBJ2-1; TCRdb outputs TRBD2, but without DNA this stays unchecked. The germline CDR1 and CDR2 sequences are SQVTM and ANQGSEA. CDR3 size: 14 residues. The chain's CDR3 is CSVRGLAGYNEQFF.

The CDR3: CASSRGDYSGNTIYF. The rearrangement uses TRBV5-5 and TRBJ1-3. Germline V gives CDR1 SGHKS, CDR2 YYEKEE (reference sequence). The CDR3 has 15 amino acids.

V and J are TRBV20-1 and TRBJ2-1; TCRdb selects TRBD2, and the lack of DNA leaves this call unchecked. In germline, CDR1 is DFQATT, CDR2 SNEGSKA (reference sequence). The CDR3 is 14 amino acids. CDR3 loop: CSAWTSRTYNEQFF.

The rearrangement links TRBV5-1 to TRBJ1-6; TCRdb's D gene call, TRBD1, goes unchecked for lack of DNA. CDR3 length: 12 amino acids. Germline V gene sequence: CDR1 SGHRS, CDR2 YFSETQ. The CDR3: CASPGGHSPLHF.

This chain joins TRBV11-2 and TRBJ1-3. Germline V gives CDR1 SGHAT, CDR2 FQNNGV. The length of the CDR3 is 15 residues. The CDR3 region is CASSKDGLSGNTIYF.

This CDR3 reads CASSWGQNTEAFF. This chain joins TRBV5-5 and TRBJ1-1. CDR3 length: 13 amino acids. Germline V gene lookup returns CDR1 SGHKS and CDR2 YYEKEE (reference sequence).